The next 27 T cell receptor beta chains were all read from a single sample in a study of T-cell memory formation after mild COVID-19. TCRdb independently ran MiXCR on the 5' RACE reads; one entry per CDR3 protein. The profile covers about 430,000 distinct CDR3 sequences, with more than 15% appearing a single time and 20% to 25% taken by the ten largest. The material sequenced was PBMCs or a T cell subset sorted from them (not recorded which). Every receptor here comes from a man aged 18 to 29 who had mild COVID-19 (a few samples of this study predate the infection). Cell type and time point are not known.

The J gene is TRBJ2-2, the V gene TRBV24-1; the match to TRBD1 covers 9 bases. In germline, CDR1 is KGHDR, CDR2 SFDVKD. This CDR3 comprises 16 residues. The trim removed 4 bases at V and 5 bases at J, leaving 7 bases unmatched. CDR3 coding DNA: TGTGCCACCAGTGAGGCCGGGACAGGGCGAACCGGGGAGCTGTTTTTT. It specifies CATSEAGTGRTGELFF.

The chain employs TRBV2 and TRBJ2-2, with D maybe TRBD1 (5 bases). Germline assignment: CDR1 SNHLY and CDR2 FYNNEI. The ends were cut back, 4 bases at V and 2 bases at J, with 14 bases in the middle. This CDR3 contains 16 residues. The CDR3 loop is CASSVGTGGNTGELFF. For the CDR3, the DNA is TGTGCCAGCAGTGTAGGAACAGGTGGTAACACCGGGGAGCTGTTTTTT.

This chain links TRBV3-1 with TRBJ2-5; the D gene is possibly TRBD2 (6 bases). CDR1 and CDR2 from the germline V gene are LGHDT and YNNKEL (reference sequence). The CDR3 totals 12 residues. V gave up 5 bases and J gave up 9 bases, with 13 bases separating them. CDR3 sequence: CASSGGDPAQYF. CDR3 sequence (DNA): TGTGCCAGCAGCGGCGGGGATCCGGCCCAGTACTTC.

This clonotype was found a few times. As DNA, the CDR3 is TGTGCCAGCAGTTACTTCAAGAACACCGGGGAGCTGTTTTTT. Protein sequence: CASSYFKNTGELFF. The gene calls are TRBV6-2 or TRBV6-3 and TRBJ2-2; D remains unclear. V was cut by 1 base and J by 1 base, with 4 bases left in between. Per the germline V gene, CDR1 is MNHEY and CDR2 is SVGEGT. The CDR3 is 14 amino acids.

The chain combines TRBV30 with TRBJ2-2; D remains ambiguous. V dropped 7 bases and J dropped 1 base, with 4 bases sitting between them. Looked up from germline, CDR1 is GTSNPN and CDR2 is SVGIG (reference sequence). CDR3 length: 11 amino acids. This CDR3 is CASKNTGELFF. In DNA form, the CDR3 reads TGTGCCTCAAAGAACACCGGGGAGCTGTTTTTT.

This clonotype was seen ten or more times. The CDR3 reads CASSLVLAGDSTDTQYF. In nucleotides, the CDR3 is TGCGCCAGCAGCTTGGTGCTAGCGGGGGACAGCACAGATACGCAGTATTTT. The chain has TRBV5-1 and TRBJ2-3; 10 positions match TRBD2. This CDR3 region has 17 residues. Germline CDR1 reads SGHRS; CDR2 reads YFSETQ. The V gene end was trimmed by 0 bases and the J gene end by 0 bases; junction bases not matched to a gene: 4.

The chain has TRBV7-9 and TRBJ2-1, with D perhaps matching TRBD1 or TRBD2 (5 bases each). The V gene's germline CDR1 is SEHNR and CDR2 FQNEAQ (reference sequence). V was pared by 5 bases and J by 4 bases, with 15 bases between. CDR3 length: 15 residues. This CDR3 is CASSPGRDGYNEQFF. The CDR3 DNA reads as TGTGCCAGCAGCCCGGGACGGGACGGGTACAATGAGCAGTTCTTC.

This clonotype was detected only once. The V and J genes are TRBV7-8 and TRBJ1-5, with no clear D. The CDR3 length is 13 residues. The V end lost 1 base, the J end lost 9 bases, and 10 bases lay between the germline ends. Germline CDR1 and CDR2: SGHVS and FQNEAQ. Here the CDR3 DNA reads TGTGCCAGCAGCTTAGAAGGCCGTTCGCCCCAGCATTTT. Its translation: CASSLEGRSPQHF.

This clonotype has only a few counts. The chain is built from TRBV11-2 and TRBJ2-1, with 13 bases lining up with TRBD2. CDR1 is SGHAT, CDR2 FQNNGV, per germline. V was clipped by 3 bases and J by 10 bases; unmatched bases: 6. This CDR3 spans 15 amino acids. CDR3 in amino acids: CASSLTSGGLREQFF. The CDR3 region has the DNA TGTGCCAGCAGCTTGACTAGCGGGGGGCTGCGAGAGCAGTTCTTC.

Regarding this clonotype: Without the conserved terminal phenylalanine or tryptophan, this CDR3 likely stems from a read error. The chain combines TRBV5-5 with TRBJ1-1; 10 nucleotides align to TRBD1. Germline lookup yields CDR1 SGHKS and CDR2 YYEKEE (reference sequence). V shed 3 bases, J shed 3 bases, and the junction held 5 bases outside the gene matches. The length of the CDR3 is 15 residues. CDR3 in amino acids: CASSSRTGGYTEAFL. The CDR3 DNA is TGTGCCAGCAGCTCCAGGACAGGGGGTTACACTGAAGCTTTCCTT.

V gene TRBV6-2 or TRBV6-3 combines with J gene TRBJ2-7; TRBD1 aligns across 8 bases. The CDR3 is 15 amino acids. Trimming cost V 6 bases and J 2 bases; bases outside gene matches: 9. The germline V gene encodes CDR1 MNHEY and CDR2 SVGEGT. The CDR3 coding sequence is TGTGCCAGCAGAACAGGGGGTTTGGGGGCCTACGAGCAGTACTTC. The encoded protein is CASRTGGLGAYEQYF.

The chain uses TRBV7-2 and TRBJ2-7, with TRBD2 as a possible D gene (5 bases). The CDR3 has 12 amino acids. V lost 8 bases and J 12 bases, leaving 20 bases between the germline ends. The germline CDR1 and CDR2 sequences are SGHTA and FQGNSA. Here the CDR3 DNA reads TGTGCCAGCGGGCCTCAACTAGGCCGGATGTACTTC. Protein sequence: CASGPQLGRMYF.

The CDR3 is CASSYSGGRGLSTDTQYF. The CDR3 nucleotides read TGTGCCAGCAGTTACTCAGGCGGCAGGGGGCTTAGCACAGATACGCAGTATTTT. The chain uses TRBV6-5 and TRBJ2-3; 8 nucleotides match TRBD1. The CDR3 extends over 18 amino acids. Germline CDR1 MNHEY, CDR2 SVGAGI. With V trimmed by 0 bases and J by 0 bases, 8 bases remained unmatched.

About this clonotype itself: The junction departs from the called germline gene at one end, perhaps through a read error. This chain joins TRBV7-9 and TRBJ1-1; 7 bases map to TRBD1. The V gene's germline CDR1 is SEHNR and CDR2 FQNEAQ (reference sequence). The CDR3 is 10 residues long. DNA for the CDR3: TGTGCCAGCGGAGGGGGCAGGGAGCATTTT. Translation: CASGGGREHF.

The chain has TRBV14 and TRBJ2-5; TRBD2 aligns across 13 bases. V shed 5 bases and J 5 bases; nucleotides not matched to a gene: 11. The CDR3 length is 17 residues. Germline CDR1 SGHDN, CDR2 FVKESK. The CDR3 DNA reads TGTGCCAGCAGCGTCCGACTAGCGGGGGGCACCGGGGAGACCCAGTACTTC. Protein product: CASSVRLAGGTGETQYF.

This clonotype appeared a single time. V gene TRBV29-1 combines with J gene TRBJ2-3; TRBD1 might be the D (5 bases). Between the trimmed V and J ends, which lost 4 bases and 4 bases, there was a span of 9 bases. CDR1 and CDR2 from the germline V gene are SQVTM and ANQGSEA. CDR3 length: 12 residues. The CDR3 region has the DNA TGCAGCGTTGGTACAGGCGCAGATACGCAGTATTTT. Residues: CSVGTGADTQYF.

The genes are TRBV5-4 and TRBJ2-5, with 9 bases aligning to TRBD1. This CDR3 region has 15 residues. V gave up 4 bases and J gave up 3 bases; unmatched junction bases: 7. Per germline, CDR1 SGHNT and CDR2 YYREEE (reference sequence). CDR3 loop: CASSPTGTGKETQYF. The DNA of the CDR3 is TGTGCCAGCAGCCCTACCGGGACAGGGAAAGAGACCCAGTACTTC.

This clonotype was counted only a few times. The junction does not match germline at one end; this may be a read error. The V gene is TRBV6-1, the J gene TRBJ1-5, with 7 bases lining up with TRBD1. Germline V gives CDR1 MNHNS, CDR2 SASEGT. This CDR3 is 13 amino acids long. The CDR3 reads CASSEYYRGKLDF. The CDR3 nucleotides read TGTGCCAGCAGTGAATATTACAGGGGCAAGTTGGATTTT.

The J gene is TRBJ2-1, the V gene TRBV2, with D perhaps given as TRBD1 or TRBD2 (6 bases each). This CDR3 has 12 residues. V dropped 9 bases and J dropped 11 bases, with 17 bases sitting between them. In germline, CDR1 is SNHLY, CDR2 FYNNEI. The chain's CDR3 is CASRRDKVKQFF. CDR3 nucleotides: TGTGCCAGTCGGAGGGACAAGGTGAAGCAGTTCTTC.

This clonotype has just a few counts. CDR3 coding DNA: TGTGCCATCAGGGCCCTAATGAACACTGAAGCTTTCTTT. It encodes CAIRALMNTEAFF. This rearrangement joins TRBV10-3 to TRBJ1-1; D ambiguous. The CDR3 runs 13 residues. Trimming removed 6 bases at V and 0 bases at J, with 8 bases between. Germline CDR1 is ENHRY and CDR2 is SYGVKD.

The chain links TRBV5-1 to TRBJ2-1; TRBD2 aligns across 7 bases. This CDR3 has 15 residues. Germline lookup yields CDR1 SGHRS and CDR2 YFSETQ. J gave up 0 bases and V 4 bases, and 4 bases lay outside the gene matches. The CDR3 region is CASSDGGTSYNEQFF. The CDR3, as DNA: TGCGCCAGCAGCGACGGGGGGACCTCCTACAATGAGCAGTTCTTC.

V is TRBV12-3 or TRBV12-4 and J is TRBJ1-1; no firm D call. V was clipped by 3 bases and J by 7 bases, with 15 bases between them. The CDR3 is made up of 14 amino acids. This chain's CDR3 is CASSFVEEADEAFF. Written as DNA, the CDR3 is TGTGCCAGCAGTTTTGTCGAAGAGGCAGATGAAGCTTTCTTT.

There are many counts of this clonotype. In DNA, the CDR3 is TGTGCCAGCGCTGGGGCTAATGAAAAACTGTTTTTT. Protein: CASAGANEKLFF. The chain employs TRBV2 and TRBJ1-4; D not resolved. The CDR3 has 12 residues. CDR1 is SNHLY and CDR2 is FYNNEI in the germline V gene. V was trimmed by 8 bases and J by 3 bases, leaving 7 bases between them.

The V gene is TRBV27, the J gene TRBJ2-3; D not certain. This CDR3 has 13 amino acids. V lost 6 bases and J lost 0, with 7 bases in between. The V gene's germline CDR1 is MNHEY and CDR2 SMNVEV (reference sequence). The chain's CDR3 is CASREYSTDTQYF. DNA for the CDR3: TGTGCCAGCAGAGAGTATAGCACAGATACGCAGTATTTT.

This clonotype was seen many times. This rearrangement joins TRBV7-6 to TRBJ2-1, with no clear D. The CDR3 has 15 amino acids. CDR1 and CDR2 from the germline V gene are SGHVS and FNYEAQ. Trimming shortened V by 1 base and J by 3 bases, and 10 bases separated the two germline ends. The CDR3 bases are TGTGCCAGCAGCTTAGTAAGAGGTAGCTACAATGAGCAGTTCTTC. This encodes CASSLVRGSYNEQFF.

This clonotype appeared a few times. The rearrangement links TRBV6-5 to TRBJ2-3; D is unresolved. The CDR3 is 13 residues long. Per germline, CDR1 MNHEY and CDR2 SVGAGI. V was shortened by 5 bases and J by 6 bases, with 12 bases between the two germline ends. The DNA of the CDR3 is TGTGCCAGCAGTCCCAACCTGGTCGATACGCAGTATTTT. Translating it yields CASSPNLVDTQYF.

This chain links TRBV5-1 with TRBJ2-1; 8 bases map to TRBD1. This CDR3 is 14 amino acids long. The V segment lost 5 bases and the J segment 5 bases; nucleotides outside the gene matches: 6. Germline lookup yields CDR1 SGHRS and CDR2 YFSETQ. The DNA of the CDR3 is TGCGCCAGCAGTCATCGACAGGGGAACAATGAGCAGTTCTTC. It yields the protein CASSHRQGNNEQFF.